This TCR beta chain comes out of a study of blood T cell repertoires in COVID-19. Study summary: The United States, Italy and Spain provided the acute and convalescent COVID-19 samples. The cDNA or gDNA used as material had been derived from T cells, B-cell-depleted T cells, or PBMCs.

Generated by immunoSEQ multiplex PCR, the TCRdb table keeps only in-frame clones and is missing some. This table has about 200,000 clones, roughly nine tenths appearing once. The receptor's source is a woman between 65 and 79 years old with acute or convalescent COVID-19. The sample taken for sequencing was peripheral blood.

DNA for the CDR3: TGTGCCAGCAGTCAGAGGACTAGCGGGAGGGCCAGCTCCTACAATGAGCAGTTCTTC. Translation gives CASSQRTSGRASSYNEQFF. This rearrangement joins TRBV7-2 to TRBJ2-1; the match to TRBD2 covers 15 bases. In germline, CDR1 is SGHTA, CDR2 FQGNSA. Losses at the gene ends were 6 bases for V and 0 bases for J; bases not matched to a gene: 9. The CDR3 is 19 amino acids.